These T cell receptor beta chains were read from a single sample in a study of blood T cells in healthy people across ages. TCRdb re-derived calls from the 5' RACE reads in MiXCR, one entry per CDR3 protein. Of 650,000 to 1,000,000 distinct CDR3 sequences in the sample, roughly 35% were seen once. Sample: blood. These receptors were taken from a man aged 18 to 29 in good health. CDR3s include the opening cysteine and the closing phenylalanine or tryptophan. Each record gives: J gene, D gene, clone size, V gene, CDR3 protein, CDR3 DNA. D genes are given only for firm matches. Not every row has a clone size; where given, it reads once, few, many or a size class.

>TRBJ2-1|-|-|TRBV7-3
CASSLASKRDSNEQFF
TGTGCCAGCAGCTTAGCATCGAAGAGGGACTCCAATGAGCAGTTCTTC
>TRBJ2-7|TRBD2|many|TRBV7-2
CASSTGTSGRTTAYEQYF
TGTGCCAGCAGCACCGGGACTAGCGGGCGGACTACCGCCTACGAGCAGTACTTC
>TRBJ1-4|-|few|TRBV20-1
CSARYEKLFF
TGCAGTGCCCGCTATGAAAAACTGTTTTTT
>TRBJ2-3|TRBD2|few|TRBV9
CASSVAAGPRDTQYF
TGTGCCAGCAGCGTAGCAGCGGGGCCCCGAGATACGCAGTATTTT
>TRBJ2-5|-|-|TRBV7-2
CVSSLGGRNQETQYF
TGTGTCAGCAGCTTAGGCGGCAGGAACCAAGAGACCCAGTACTTC
>TRBJ2-1|TRBD2|-|TRBV3-1
CASSLDRGGPYNEQFF
TGTGCCAGCAGCCTTGACCGGGGGGGCCCCTACAATGAGCAGTTCTTC
>TRBJ1-4|-|few|TRBV20-1
CSARDVWGDVEKLFF
TGCAGTGCTAGGGACGTGTGGGGGGATGTTGAAAAACTGTTTTTT
>TRBJ2-1|TRBD2|-|TRBV30
CAWWGGEGEQFF
TGTGCCTGGTGGGGGGGGGAAGGTGAGCAGTTCTTC
>TRBJ2-1|-|-|TRBV9
CASSVASQGRNEQFF
TGTGCCAGCAGCGTCGCTAGCCAAGGAAGGAATGAGCAGTTCTTC
>TRBJ2-2|-|few|TRBV24-1
CATSDYTRGPDTGELFF
TGTGCCACCAGTGACTACACTCGGGGTCCCGACACCGGGGAGCTGTTTTTT
>TRBJ2-1|-|-|TRBV19
CASSTTPYNEQFF
TGTGCCAGTAGTACGACCCCCTACAATGAGCAGTTCTTC
>TRBJ2-1|-|-|TRBV20-1
CSARRDSETQFF
TGCAGTGCTAGAAGGGACTCGGAGACCCAGTTCTTC
>TRBJ1-1|-|-|TRBV20-1
CSASQTGDNTEAFF
TGCAGTGCTAGCCAAACGGGAGATAACACTGAAGCTTTCTTT
>TRBJ1-3|-|-|TRBV9
CASSVVGGTGAGNTIYF
TGTGCCAGCAGCGTAGTAGGGGGAACAGGTGCTGGAAACACCATATATTTT
>TRBJ2-5|-|many|TRBV27
CASRDRGTQYF
TGTGCCAGCAGGGACCGGGGGACCCAGTACTTC
>TRBJ1-1|TRBD1|-|TRBV12-3/TRBV12-4
CASSADRGRSTEAFF
TGTGCCAGCAGTGCAGACAGGGGCCGGAGCACTGAAGCTTTCTTT
>TRBJ2-5|TRBD2|few|TRBV10-3
CAISETSGGVPYNEQYF
TGTGCCATCAGTGAAACTAGCGGGGGAGTGCCATACAATGAGCAGTACTTC
>TRBJ1-1|TRBD1|-|TRBV7-8
CASSQGQGNKEAFF
TGTGCCAGCAGCCAGGGACAGGGAAATAAGGAAGCTTTCTTT
>TRBJ2-3|TRBD2|few|TRBV9
CASSVAAGVGYTQYF
TGTGCCAGCAGCGTAGCGGCGGGGGTCGGCTATACGCAGTATTTT
>TRBJ2-7|-|many|TRBV7-9
CASSSEGHEQYF
TGTGCCAGCAGTTCTGAGGGCCACGAGCAGTACTTC
>TRBJ1-4|-|-|TRBV4-3
CASSPSSWGKAEKLFF
TGCGCCAGCAGCCCGTCTAGCTGGGGAAAGGCCGAAAAACTGTTTTTT
>TRBJ2-5|TRBD2|-|TRBV4-1
CASSPMGASGRNFKETQYF
TGCGCCAGCAGCCCCATGGGGGCTAGCGGGAGGAATTTTAAAGAGACCCAGTACTTC
>TRBJ1-3|-|few|TRBV12-3/TRBV12-4
CASAWRGSGNTIYF
TGTGCCAGCGCTTGGCGAGGCTCTGGAAACACCATATATTTT
>TRBJ1-4|-|-|TRBV12-3/TRBV12-4
CASSARGGGKLFF
TGTGCCAGCAGCGCCCGAGGGGGTGGGAAACTGTTTTTT
>TRBJ1-4|TRBD1|few|TRBV4-1
CASSLGRGQTNEKLFF
TGCGCCAGCAGCCTCGGCAGGGGACAGACTAATGAAAAACTGTTTTTT
>TRBJ1-5|-|-|TRBV2
CASRERTLYSNQPQHF
TGTGCCAGCAGGGAAAGGACTCTTTATAGCAATCAGCCCCAGCATTTT
>TRBJ2-3|TRBD2|many|TRBV12-3/TRBV12-4
CASSSTTRLAGFITGTDTQYF
TGTGCCAGCAGTTCCACTACTAGACTAGCGGGGTTTATTACCGGCACAGATACGCAGTATTTT
>TRBJ2-5|-|few|TRBV7-9
CASSLKVETQYF
TGTGCCAGCAGCTTAAAAGTGGAGACCCAGTACTTC
>TRBJ2-2|TRBD1|-|TRBV7-2
CASSLTAGGHTGELFF
TGTGCCAGCAGCTTAACAGCAGGGGGTCACACCGGGGAGCTGTTTTTT
>TRBJ2-3|-|few|TRBV12-3/TRBV12-4
CASSSAGTDTQYF
TGTGCCAGCAGTTCAGCCGGGACAGATACGCAGTATTTT
>TRBJ2-1|-|few|TRBV10-3
CAISGSSNEQFF
TGTGCCATCAGTGGGTCTAGCAATGAGCAGTTCTTC
>TRBJ1-1|-|few|TRBV6-5
CASIGTQGRNTEAFF
TGTGCCAGCATAGGAACCCAGGGGAGGAACACTGAAGCTTTCTTT
>TRBJ2-7|-|-|TRBV2
CASRDLDYEQYF
TGTGCCAGCAGGGACTTAGACTACGAGCAGTACTTC